This T cell receptor beta chain was obtained from a study of OX40 agonist ivuxolimab in advanced cancers. Germline V gene sequence: CDR1 MNHEY, CDR2 SMNVEV (reference sequence). The CDR3 runs 15 residues. Trimming removed 6 bases from V and 6 bases from J; junction bases left unmatched: 9. This clone was observed once. Sequenced by immunoSEQ multiplex PCR; TCRdb stores in-frame clones only, minus some. The sample contains approximately 110,000 clones, about nine tenths of which appear only once. V gene TRBV27 combines with J gene TRBJ2-7, with 12 positions matching TRBD1. The sequencing here drew on CD4+ or CD8+ T cells sorted from blood, taken in a trial of the OX40 agonist ivuxolimab. The clonotype was recovered from an adult with an advanced solid tumor such as melanoma, head and neck, liver or kidney cancer. For the CDR3, the DNA is TGTGCCAGCAGCCTACGGGACAGGGGGCCAGGCGAGCAGTACTTC. Amino acids: CASSLRDRGPGEQYF.